What follows are 5 T cell receptor beta chains derived from one specimen sequenced in a study of cytomegalovirus exposure and HLA in healthy donors. Amplification used 60 Vbeta primers and 13 Jbeta primers. Generated by immunoSEQ multiplex PCR, the TCRdb table keeps only in-frame clones and is missing some. Here the sample spans some 120,000 clones, over 75% being singletons. The sample comprised PBMCs. These receptors were collected from a man in his forties in good health and CMV-seronegative.

V usage is TRBV7-8 and J usage is TRBJ1-4; 7 bases agree with TRBD1. J lost 0 bases, V lost 5 bases, and 6 bases had no gene match. Germline V lookup: CDR1 SGHVS, CDR2 FQNEAQ. The CDR3 extends over 16 amino acids. Written as DNA, the CDR3 is TGTGCCAGCAGCCGCCGGGACAGCGCAACTAATGAAAAACTGTTTTTT. Its translation is CASSRRDSATNEKLFF.

In its sample, this clone was seen a few times. The chain links TRBV25-1 to TRBJ2-2, with TRBD1 matching over 7 bases. V gave up 6 bases and J gave up 5 bases; unmatched junction bases: 9. The germline gives CDR1 MGHDK, CDR2 SYGVNS. This CDR3 region has 15 residues. CDR3 loop: CASRQQGTLTGELFF. CDR3 in DNA: TGTGCCAGCAGACAACAGGGGACACTAACCGGGGAGCTGTTTTTT.

The rearrangement joins TRBV19 to TRBJ2-6; 12 bases align to TRBD2. Germline V CDR1 and CDR2: LNHDA, SQIVND (reference sequence). V dropped 3 bases and J dropped 0; count of bases not matched to a gene: 3. This CDR3 has 18 amino acids. The CDR3 loop reads CASSIPTSGSSGANVLTF. CDR3 bases: TGTGCCAGTAGTATCCCGACTAGCGGGAGCTCTGGGGCCAACGTCCTGACTTTC.

The chain joins TRBV4-1 to TRBJ2-5, with 7 bases aligning to TRBD1. With V trimmed by 3 bases and J by 1 base, 5 bases remained unmatched. The CDR3 totals 15 residues. From germline, CDR1 is MGHRA and CDR2 YSYEKL. This chain's CDR3 is CASSQGDRSQETQYF. CDR3 coding DNA: TGCGCCAGCAGCCAGGGGGACAGATCCCAAGAGACCCAGTACTTC.

This clone appeared once. The chain employs TRBV30 and TRBJ2-6; D is ambiguous. Germline CDR1 is GTSNPN and CDR2 is SVGIG (reference sequence). Deletions cut 1 base from V and 0 bases from J, with 7 bases between. The CDR3 is 15 residues long. CDR3 sequence reads: CAWSDGASGANVLTF. For the CDR3, the DNA is TGTGCCTGGAGTGATGGAGCCTCTGGGGCCAACGTCCTGACTTTC.